This paragraph reports one T cell receptor beta chain. Its target is unknown. Each CDR3 protein gets one entry after TCRdb re-called the RT-PCR reads with MiXCR. This sample carries about 190,000 distinct CDR3 sequences, approximately 15% of them seen once, and the ten largest clones take 20% to 30%. CDR1 SGHRS and CDR2 YFSETQ come from the germline V gene. With 1 base removed from V and 1 base from J, the gap between germline ends came to 11 bases. The CDR3 is made up of 15 amino acids. This sample was included in a study of response to subunit inactivated influenza vaccine. General study findings and limits: With each seasonal influenza vaccination, the authors suggested, few new T cells are recruited.

The sample was CD8+ T cells sorted from PBMCs, taken 5 days after vaccination. The receptor was isolated from a man aged 50 or older who received an inactivated influenza vaccine. The rearrangement joins TRBV5-1 to TRBJ2-5, with D possibly TRBD2 on 5 matching bases. CDR3 bases: TGCGCCAGCAGCTTGTCGGGAAATTCCCAAGAGACCCAGTACTTC. Translated, it gives CASSLSGNSQETQYF. The entire variable domain, with the rest obtained from reference TRBV5-1 and TRBJ2-5, is as follows: KAGVTQTPRYLIKTRGQQVTLSCSPISGHRSVSWYQQTPGQGLQFLFEYFSETQRNKGNFPGRFSGRQFSNSRSEMNVSTLELGDSALYLCASSLSGNSQETQYFGPGTRLLVL.